This entry features one T cell receptor (beta chain) sequence. Its target is unknown. This entry is derived from a study of radiotherapy plus CTLA-4 blockade in lung cancer. Only in-frame clones appear in the TCRdb table, and some are missing; sequencing was by immunoSEQ multiplex PCR. The table has over 100,000 clones, about 90% seen once. The study, taken as a whole, reports: Radiotherapy plus ipilimumab was followed by expansion in blood of tumor-derived TCR clones.

In germline, CDR1 is SGHRS, CDR2 YFSETQ. J gave up 6 bases and V 0 bases, and 5 bases lay outside the gene matches. The CDR3 has 15 residues. Here the sequenced sample was peripheral blood, taken from a patient treated with radiotherapy plus ipilimumab. The gene calls are TRBV5-1 and TRBJ2-1, with TRBD1 identical over 8 bases. The clonotype was recovered from a human donor with non-small cell lung cancer that progressed on radiotherapy plus ipilimumab. CDR3 nucleotides: TGCGCCAGCAGCTTGGGGACAGGGCGCCCCAATGAGCAGTTCTTC. This encodes CASSLGTGRPNEQFF.